This T cell receptor (beta chain) came from a study of post-analysis software for immune sequencing data. Findings and caveats of the study: Patients used a few TRBV segments, including TRBV5-6, TRBV5-1 and TRBV20-1, more often than controls. Controls significantly exceeded multiple sclerosis patients in normalized Chao1 diversity.

This clonotype turned up a few times. What it binds is not known. CDR3 length: 16 residues. CDR1 and CDR2 from the germline V gene are SGHRS and YFSETQ. The ends were cut back, 1 base at V and 6 bases at J, with 17 bases in the middle. Prepared libraries of TCR beta cDNA carried unique molecular identifiers. From roughly 1 to 10 million T cells, 500,000 or so cDNA molecules were obtained. TCRdb re-called the PCR reads with MiXCR, one entry per CDR3 protein. This table has roughly 800,000 distinct CDR3 sequences, about 57% appearing once. The receptor was derived from a girl between 10 and 17 years old with multiple sclerosis. Specimen: blood. V and J are TRBV5-1 and TRBJ2-1; D is possibly TRBD2 (6 bases). The chain's CDR3 is CASSLTRLATLNEQFF. The CDR3 region has the DNA TGCGCCAGCAGCTTGACCCGGCTAGCGACCCTCAATGAGCAGTTCTTC. Full variable domain (remainder filled in from reference TRBV5-1 and TRBJ2-1): KAGVTQTPRYLIKTRGQQVTLSCSPISGHRSVSWYQQTPGQGLQFLFEYFSETQRNKGNFPGRFSGRQFSNSRSEMNVSTLELGDSALYLCASSLTRLATLNEQFFGPGTRLTVL.